These 23 T cell receptor beta chains came from one sample sequenced in a study of chemoradiotherapy in HPV16-positive cancers. The repertoire was sequenced with immunoSEQ multiplex PCR; TCRdb's copy has only in-frame clones and lacks some. This sample has roughly 5,600 clones, with roughly 82% found just once. This specimen consisted of tumor tissue, obtained from a patient who underwent chemoradiotherapy. Receptor source: a human donor with HPV-associated anogenital cancer.

The chain is built from TRBV6-1 and TRBJ2-7, with no clear D. Between the trimmed V and J ends, which lost 4 bases and 3 bases, there was a span of 16 bases. The CDR3 totals 15 residues. Germline V gene lookup returns CDR1 MNHNS and CDR2 SASEGT. The CDR3 loop reads CASSVADGYYYEQYF. CDR3 nucleotides: TGTGCCAGCAGTGTGGCAGATGGGTACTACTACGAGCAGTACTTC.

The chain combines TRBV11-1 with TRBJ2-5; 10 bases match TRBD2. The DNA end favors TRBJ2-7, so the J call may be wrong. CDR3 length equals 14 residues. The germline gives CDR1 SGHAT, CDR2 FQDESV (reference sequence). The CDR3 DNA sequence: TGTGCCAGCAGCAGAAGCGGGGGGGCGAACGAGCAGTACTTC. Its protein is CASSRSGGANEQYF.

V gene TRBV10-2 combines with J gene TRBJ2-1; 8 bases line up with TRBD1. Trimming removed 2 bases from V and 5 bases from J; junction bases left unmatched: 2. CDR3 size: 14 residues. The germline CDR1 and CDR2 sequences are WSHSY and SAAADI. The CDR3 reads CASSETGGNNEQFF. The CDR3 DNA follows: TGCGCCAGCAGTGAGACAGGGGGGAACAATGAGCAGTTCTTC.

This chain uses TRBV6-1 with TRBJ1-3; D is uncertain. There are 11 residues in the CDR3. Germline CDR1 MNHNS, CDR2 SASEGT. Trimming cost V 7 bases and J 7 bases, with 8 bases left between them. The CDR3 protein is CASNAGNTIYF. The CDR3 DNA is TGTGCCAGCAATGCGGGGAACACCATATATTTT.

This clone is a singleton in its sample. V and J are TRBV7-2 and TRBJ2-5, with 10 bases that match TRBD2. Germline-derived CDR1 and CDR2 are SGHTA and FQGNSA. Trimming removed 0 bases from V and 4 bases from J; junction bases left unmatched: 5. This CDR3 is 16 amino acids long. For the CDR3, the DNA is TGTGCCAGCAGCTTAGCCGGAGCGGGGGGGCGAGAGACCCAGTACTTC. This gives the protein CASSLAGAGGRETQYF.

The chain has TRBV6-6 and TRBJ2-3; D remains unclear. Germline V gene lookup returns CDR1 MNHNY and CDR2 SVGAGI (reference sequence). CDR3 length: 15 amino acids. Trimming pared 2 bases from V and 5 bases from J, leaving 14 bases between. The chain's CDR3 is CASSYSAVPGDTQYF. CDR3 bases: TGTGCCAGCAGTTACAGTGCGGTTCCGGGAGATACGCAGTATTTT.

This chain joins TRBV9 and TRBJ2-1; 9 nucleotides agree with TRBD2. The CDR3 length is 12 residues. V shed 7 bases and J 6 bases; nucleotides not matched to a gene: 2. Per the germline V gene, CDR1 is SGDLS and CDR2 is YYNGEE. The CDR3 DNA is TGTGCCAGCGGCGGGGGGGCCAATGAGCAGTTCTTC. Translated, it gives CASGGGANEQFF. The full variable domain, in which reference TRBV9 and TRBJ2-1 provide the parts outside the CDR3, is DSGVTQTPKHLITATGQRVTLRCSPRSGDLSVYWYQQSLDQGLQFLIQYYNGEERAKGNILERFSAQQFPDLHSELNLSSLELGDSALYFCASGGGANEQFFGPGTRLTVL.

This chain links TRBV11-2 with TRBJ1-2; D might be TRBD1 (5 bases). The ends were cut back, 5 bases at V and 6 bases at J, with 16 bases in the middle. CDR3 size: 14 residues. Germline V gene lookup returns CDR1 SGHAT and CDR2 FQNNGV. CDR3: CASSVTRAGDGYTF. The CDR3 DNA reads as TGTGCCAGCAGCGTAACCAGGGCGGGGGATGGCTACACCTTC.

This chain connects TRBV5-5 to TRBJ2-2; D gene uncertain. V was clipped by 5 bases and J by 4 bases, with 9 bases between them. Germline assignment: CDR1 SGHKS and CDR2 YYEKEE (reference sequence). The CDR3 contains 13 residues. CDR3 nucleotide sequence: TGTGCCAGCAGACCCGCCACCACCGGGGAGCTGTTTTTT. Protein sequence: CASRPATTGELFF.

This clone has only one observation. This rearrangement joins TRBV7-2 to TRBJ1-1; TRBD1 aligns across 9 bases. The CDR3 covers 14 residues. V was clipped by 2 bases and J by 5 bases; unmatched bases: 3. Germline V gives CDR1 SGHTA, CDR2 FQGNSA. The CDR3 protein is CASSLYRGLTEAFF. The CDR3 nucleotides read TGTGCCAGCAGCTTATACAGGGGGCTGACTGAAGCTTTCTTT.

The chain combines TRBV18 with TRBJ1-1; 7 bases agree with TRBD1. The trim removed 6 bases at V and 4 bases at J, leaving 8 bases unmatched. This CDR3 has 14 amino acids. Germline loops: CDR1 KGHSH, CDR2 LQKENI. CDR3 region: CASSLGGQGTEAFF. DNA of the CDR3: TGTGCCAGCTCCCTAGGGGGCCAGGGCACTGAAGCTTTCTTT.

The J gene is TRBJ2-1, the V gene TRBV28; D perhaps matches TRBD2 (7 bases). The germline CDR1 and CDR2 sequences are MDHEN and SYDVKM. V was pared by 5 bases and J by 8 bases, with 19 bases between. The CDR3 sequence is 15 residues long. The CDR3 sequence: CASSPPSWGGHEQFF. Written as DNA, the CDR3 is TGTGCCAGCAGTCCTCCTTCGTGGGGGGGCCATGAGCAGTTCTTC.

This clone was picked up one time. The rearrangement joins TRBV29-1 to TRBJ1-5, with D perhaps matching TRBD1 (5 bases). The CDR3 is 12 amino acids. V was clipped by 4 bases and J by 8 bases, with 12 bases between them. Germline lookup yields CDR1 SQVTM and CDR2 ANQGSEA. CDR3 loop: CSVGAGSEPQHF. Here the CDR3 DNA reads TGCAGCGTTGGGGCAGGGTCGGAGCCCCAGCATTTT.

CDR3 region: CASSPLAGKTYEQYF. The CDR3 DNA follows: TGTGCCAGTAGTCCTTTAGCGGGGAAAACCTACGAGCAGTACTTC. V is TRBV19 and J is TRBJ2-5, with TRBD2 identical over 8 bases. The assigned J gene may be wrong: the sequence end matches TRBJ2-7 better. The germline V gene has CDR1 LNHDA and CDR2 SQIVND (reference sequence). This CDR3 contains 15 residues.

This clone was found once. This sequence joins TRBV7-2 and TRBJ2-7; D uncertain. CDR1 and CDR2 (germline): SGHTA, FQGNSA. Trimming removed 0 bases from V and 6 bases from J, with 9 bases in between. The CDR3 has 13 residues. CDR3 nucleotide sequence: TGTGCCAGCAGCTTAGCGTTAAGATCCGAGCAGTACTTC. Its translation is CASSLALRSEQYF.

The chain has TRBV29-1 and TRBJ1-1; the match to TRBD1 covers 9 bases. CDR1 and CDR2 (germline): SQVTM, ANQGSEA. The CDR3 sequence is 15 residues long. With V trimmed by 4 bases and J by 0 bases, 6 bases remained unmatched. The CDR3 loop is CSVVYRGRLNTEAFF. CDR3 DNA sequence: TGCAGCGTTGTTTACAGGGGGCGTTTGAACACTGAAGCTTTCTTT.

This chain uses TRBV27 with TRBJ2-1; D is ambiguous. Germline CDR1 reads MNHEY; CDR2 reads SMNVEV (reference sequence). Between the trimmed V and J ends, which lost 5 bases and 7 bases, there was a span of 15 bases. This CDR3 is built from 14 residues. The CDR3: CASSGRLQENEQFF. In nucleotides, the CDR3 is TGTGCCAGCAGTGGACGCCTGCAGGAGAATGAGCAGTTCTTC.

The CDR3, as DNA: TGTGCCAGCAAGCCGAAGGGCGCCTATGGCTACACCTTC. Translating it yields CASKPKGAYGYTF. The chain joins TRBV6-1 to TRBJ1-2, with D hard to call. CDR1 and CDR2 (germline): MNHNS, SASEGT. The CDR3 runs to 13 residues. The V end was cut by 7 bases, the J end by 4 bases, with 13 bases between.

J is TRBJ2-7 and V is TRBV7-2, with D perhaps TRBD2 (6 bases). Germline-derived CDR1 and CDR2 are SGHTA and FQGNSA. Trimming removed 2 bases from V and 4 bases from J, with 15 bases in between. The CDR3 is 15 amino acids. The DNA for the CDR3 is TGTGCCAGCAGCTTACATGCGGGACTGCTGTACGAGCAGTACTTC. This gives the protein CASSLHAGLLYEQYF.

This rearrangement joins TRBV11-2 to TRBJ2-4; D gene uncertain. V was cut by 0 bases and J by 1 base, with 10 bases left in between. This CDR3 has 16 amino acids. Germline CDR1 and CDR2: SGHAT and FQNNGV. The CDR3 spells CASSLEGWVAKNIQYF. CDR3 DNA: TGTGCCAGCAGCTTAGAGGGCTGGGTGGCCAAAAACATTCAGTACTTC.

The chain uses TRBV13 and TRBJ1-1; 7 nucleotides align to TRBD1. Trimming removed 5 bases from V and 5 bases from J; junction bases left unmatched: 8. The CDR3 is 14 amino acids. Germline V CDR1 and CDR2: PRHDT, FYEKMQ (reference sequence). As DNA, the CDR3 is TGTGCCAGCAGCCTATCAGGGGGGTGGACTGAAGCTTTCTTT. Its protein is CASSLSGGWTEAFF.

This clone was found once. The CDR3 DNA reads as TGCGCCAGCAGCCAAGAAGGACAGGGTAGGGTGATTTCCTACAATGAGCAGTTCTTC. The encoded protein is CASSQEGQGRVISYNEQFF. V usage is TRBV4-1 and J usage is TRBJ2-1, with 8 bases identical to TRBD1. The CDR3 loop spans 19 amino acids. Germline V CDR1 and CDR2: MGHRA, YSYEKL. J was trimmed by 1 base and V by 0 bases; bases with no gene match: 11.

This clone came up a few times. The CDR3 DNA follows: TGCGCCAGCAGCACCCACTACAGGGGTAACACTGAAGCTTTCTTT. Translated, it gives CASSTHYRGNTEAFF. The J gene is TRBJ1-1, the V gene TRBV5-1; 7 bases align to TRBD1. V was pared by 4 bases and J by 2 bases, with 8 bases of the junction left unmatched. The CDR3 length is 15 residues. Germline CDR1 is SGHRS and CDR2 is YFSETQ.